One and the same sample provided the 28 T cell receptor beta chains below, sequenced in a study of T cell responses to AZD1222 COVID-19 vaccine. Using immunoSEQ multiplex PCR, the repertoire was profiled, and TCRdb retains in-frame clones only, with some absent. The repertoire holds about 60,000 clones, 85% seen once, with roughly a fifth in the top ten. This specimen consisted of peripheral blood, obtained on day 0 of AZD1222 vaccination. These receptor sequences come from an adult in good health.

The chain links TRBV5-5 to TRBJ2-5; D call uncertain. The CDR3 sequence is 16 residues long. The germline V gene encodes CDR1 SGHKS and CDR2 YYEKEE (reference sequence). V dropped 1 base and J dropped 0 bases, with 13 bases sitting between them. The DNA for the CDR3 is TGTGCCAGCAGCTTGCGAGTTCTCCGCTACCAAGAGACCCAGTACTTC. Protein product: CASSLRVLRYQETQYF.

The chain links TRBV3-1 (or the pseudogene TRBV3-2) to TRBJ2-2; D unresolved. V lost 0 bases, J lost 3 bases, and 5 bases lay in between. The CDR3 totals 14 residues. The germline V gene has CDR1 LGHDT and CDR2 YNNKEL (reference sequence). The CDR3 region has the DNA TGTGCCAGCAGCCAAGACTGGCACACCGGGGAGCTGTTTTTT. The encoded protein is CASSQDWHTGELFF.

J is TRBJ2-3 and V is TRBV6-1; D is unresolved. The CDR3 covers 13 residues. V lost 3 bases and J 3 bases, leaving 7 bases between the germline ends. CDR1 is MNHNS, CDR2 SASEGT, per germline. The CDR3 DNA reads TGTGCCAGCAGTGATCGGTATACAGATACGCAGTATTTT. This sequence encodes CASSDRYTDTQYF.

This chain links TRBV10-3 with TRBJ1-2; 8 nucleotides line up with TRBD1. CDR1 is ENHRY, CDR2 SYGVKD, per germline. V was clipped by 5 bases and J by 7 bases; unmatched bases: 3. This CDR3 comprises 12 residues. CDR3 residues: CAISRQGSGYTF. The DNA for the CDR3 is TGTGCCATCAGTAGACAGGGGTCTGGCTACACCTTC.

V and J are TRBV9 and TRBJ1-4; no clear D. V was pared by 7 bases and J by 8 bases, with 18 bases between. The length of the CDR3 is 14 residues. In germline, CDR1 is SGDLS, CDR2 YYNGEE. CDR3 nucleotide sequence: TGTGCCAGCGGGAGTGGAGGATTGAGAGAAAAACTGTTTTTT. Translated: CASGSGGLREKLFF.

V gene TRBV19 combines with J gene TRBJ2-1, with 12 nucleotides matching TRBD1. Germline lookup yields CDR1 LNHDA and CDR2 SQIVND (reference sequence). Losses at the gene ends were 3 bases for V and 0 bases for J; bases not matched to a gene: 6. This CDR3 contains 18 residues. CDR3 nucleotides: TGTGCCAGTAGTATGGGACAGGGGGCGTGGAGCTCCTACAATGAGCAGTTCTTC. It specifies CASSMGQGAWSSYNEQFF.

CDR3 sequence: CASDAGGAAGANVLTF. The DNA for the CDR3 is TGTGCCAGCGACGCGGGGGGGGCGGCTGGGGCCAACGTCCTGACTTTC. V usage is TRBV2 and J usage is TRBJ2-6; 9 positions match TRBD2. The CDR3 totals 16 residues. The germline CDR1 and CDR2 sequences are SNHLY and FYNNEI. V lost 8 bases to trimming and J lost 2 bases; unmatched junction nucleotides: 7.

CDR3 DNA sequence: TGTGCCAGCAGCCAAGCCAGGGGAGGAACTAATGAAAAACTGTTTTTT. Protein: CASSQARGGTNEKLFF. V usage is TRBV3-1 (or the pseudogene TRBV3-2) and J usage is TRBJ1-4, with D tentatively TRBD1 (6 bases). The CDR3 runs 16 residues. Trimming cost V 1 base and J 1 base, with 10 bases left between them. Germline loops: CDR1 LGHDT, CDR2 YNNKEL (reference sequence).

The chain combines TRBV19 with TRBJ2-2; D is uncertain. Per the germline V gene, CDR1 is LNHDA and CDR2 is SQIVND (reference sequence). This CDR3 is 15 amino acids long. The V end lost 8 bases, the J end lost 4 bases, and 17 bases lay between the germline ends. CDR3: CASRPAMATTGELFF. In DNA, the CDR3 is TGTGCCAGTCGGCCGGCAATGGCGACCACCGGGGAGCTGTTTTTT.

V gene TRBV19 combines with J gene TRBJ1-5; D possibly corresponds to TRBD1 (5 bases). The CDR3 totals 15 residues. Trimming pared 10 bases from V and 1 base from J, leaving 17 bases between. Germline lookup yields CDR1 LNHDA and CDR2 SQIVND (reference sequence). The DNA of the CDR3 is TGTGCCACCAGAACGAGGGGAGGCAGCAATCAGCCCCAGCATTTT. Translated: CATRTRGGSNQPQHF.

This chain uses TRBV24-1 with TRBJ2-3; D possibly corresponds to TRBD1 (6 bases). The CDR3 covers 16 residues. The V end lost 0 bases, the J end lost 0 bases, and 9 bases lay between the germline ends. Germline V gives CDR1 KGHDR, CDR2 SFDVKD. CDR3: CATSDLRGFSTDTQYF. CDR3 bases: TGTGCCACCAGTGATTTGAGGGGGTTCAGCACAGATACGCAGTATTTT.

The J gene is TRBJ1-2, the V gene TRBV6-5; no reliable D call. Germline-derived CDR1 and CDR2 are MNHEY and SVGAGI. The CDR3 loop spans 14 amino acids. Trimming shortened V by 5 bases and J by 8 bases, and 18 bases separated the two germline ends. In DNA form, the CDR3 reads TGTGCCAGCAGTCCGGGCCCCGGCGTGGGGGGCTACACCTTC. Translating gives CASSPGPGVGGYTF.

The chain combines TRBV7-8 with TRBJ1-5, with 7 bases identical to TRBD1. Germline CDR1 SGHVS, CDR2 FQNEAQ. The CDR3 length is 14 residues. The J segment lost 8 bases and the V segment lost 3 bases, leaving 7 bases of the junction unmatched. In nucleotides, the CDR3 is TGTGCCAGCAGCTTCGCGACAGGGTATGAGCCCCAGCATTTT. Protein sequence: CASSFATGYEPQHF.

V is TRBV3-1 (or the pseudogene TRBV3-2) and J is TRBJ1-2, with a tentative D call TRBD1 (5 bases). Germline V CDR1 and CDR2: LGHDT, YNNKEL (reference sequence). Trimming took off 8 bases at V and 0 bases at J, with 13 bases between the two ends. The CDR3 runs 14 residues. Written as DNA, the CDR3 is TGTGCCAGCGGAAGGGACGGAGCTAACTATGGCTACACCTTC. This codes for CASGRDGANYGYTF.

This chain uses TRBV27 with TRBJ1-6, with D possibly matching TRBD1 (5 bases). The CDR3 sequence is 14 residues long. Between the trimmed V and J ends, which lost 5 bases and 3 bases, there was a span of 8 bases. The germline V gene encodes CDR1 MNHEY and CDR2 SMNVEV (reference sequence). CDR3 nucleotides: TGTGCCAGCAGTGGGGACCTCTATAATTCACCCCTCCACTTT. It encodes CASSGDLYNSPLHF.

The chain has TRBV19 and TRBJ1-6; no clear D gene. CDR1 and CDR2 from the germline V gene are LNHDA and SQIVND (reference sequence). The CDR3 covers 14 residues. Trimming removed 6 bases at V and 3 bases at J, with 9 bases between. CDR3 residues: CASRLGVYNSPLHF. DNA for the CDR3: TGTGCCAGTAGGCTTGGGGTCTATAATTCACCCCTCCACTTT.

CDR3 nucleotide sequence: TGCGCCAGCAGCTGGGTAGCCGACTACGAGCAGTACTTC. Residues: CASSWVADYEQYF. The chain joins TRBV5-1 to TRBJ2-7; D remains ambiguous. V lost 3 bases and J lost 3, with 10 bases in between. Germline values: CDR1 SGHRS, CDR2 YFSETQ. The CDR3 length is 13 residues.

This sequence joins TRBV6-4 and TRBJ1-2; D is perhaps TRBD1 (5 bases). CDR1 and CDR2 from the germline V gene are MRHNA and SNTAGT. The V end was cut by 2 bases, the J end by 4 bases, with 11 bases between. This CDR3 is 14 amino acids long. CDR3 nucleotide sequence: TGTGCCAGCAGTGACGGGGGTCATACCTATGGCTACACCTTC. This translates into CASSDGGHTYGYTF.

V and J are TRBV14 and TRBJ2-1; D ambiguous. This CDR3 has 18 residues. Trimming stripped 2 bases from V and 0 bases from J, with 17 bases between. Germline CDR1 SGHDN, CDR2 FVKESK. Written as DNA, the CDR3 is TGTGCCAGCAGCCAATCACCCCATTGGGATAACTCCTACAATGAGCAGTTCTTC. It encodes CASSQSPHWDNSYNEQFF.

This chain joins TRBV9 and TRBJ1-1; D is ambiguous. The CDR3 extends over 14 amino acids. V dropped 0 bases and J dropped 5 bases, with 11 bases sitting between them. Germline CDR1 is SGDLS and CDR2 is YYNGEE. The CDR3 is CASSVEATLTEAFF. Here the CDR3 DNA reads TGTGCCAGCAGCGTAGAGGCCACCTTAACTGAAGCTTTCTTT.

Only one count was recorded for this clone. CDR3: CASSPGRGTDTQYF. DNA for the CDR3: TGTGCCAGCAGCCCCGGTAGGGGAACAGATACGCAGTATTTT. This rearrangement joins TRBV11-3 to TRBJ2-3; D perhaps matches TRBD1 (5 bases). This CDR3 has 14 amino acids. Germline values: CDR1 SGHNT, CDR2 YENEEA. V lost 5 bases and J lost 3, with 12 bases in between. Filled out from reference TRBV11-3 and TRBJ2-3, the complete variable domain reads EAGVVQSPRYKIIEKKQPVAFWCNPISGHNTLYWYLQNLGQGPELLIRYENEEAVDDSQLPKDRFSAERLKGVDSTLKIQPAELGDSAVYLCASSPGRGTDTQYFGPGTRLTVL.

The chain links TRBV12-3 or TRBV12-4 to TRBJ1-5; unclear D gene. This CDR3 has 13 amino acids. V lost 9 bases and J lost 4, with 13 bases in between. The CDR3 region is CASRLGLNQPQHF. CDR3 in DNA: TGTGCCAGTCGTCTTGGGCTTAATCAGCCCCAGCATTTT.

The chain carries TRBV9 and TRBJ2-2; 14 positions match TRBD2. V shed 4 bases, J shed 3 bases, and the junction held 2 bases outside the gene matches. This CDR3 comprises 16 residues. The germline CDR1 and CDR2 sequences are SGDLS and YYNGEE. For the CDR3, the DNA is TGTGCCAGCAGCCTGACTAGCGGGGGGGACACCGGGGAGCTGTTTTTT. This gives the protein CASSLTSGGDTGELFF.

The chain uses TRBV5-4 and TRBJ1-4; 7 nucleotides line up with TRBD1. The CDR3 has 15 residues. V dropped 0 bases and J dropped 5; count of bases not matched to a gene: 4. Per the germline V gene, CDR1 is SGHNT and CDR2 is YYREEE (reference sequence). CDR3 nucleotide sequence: TGTGCCAGCAGCTTGGGACCGGGACAGAATGAAAAACTGTTTTTT. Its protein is CASSLGPGQNEKLFF.

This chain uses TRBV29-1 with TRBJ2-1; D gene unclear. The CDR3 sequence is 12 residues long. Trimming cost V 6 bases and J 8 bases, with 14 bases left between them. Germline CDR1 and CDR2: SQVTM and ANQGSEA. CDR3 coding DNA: TGCAGCGTCGCCAAGGCTAGGGATGAGCAGTTCTTC. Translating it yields CSVAKARDEQFF.

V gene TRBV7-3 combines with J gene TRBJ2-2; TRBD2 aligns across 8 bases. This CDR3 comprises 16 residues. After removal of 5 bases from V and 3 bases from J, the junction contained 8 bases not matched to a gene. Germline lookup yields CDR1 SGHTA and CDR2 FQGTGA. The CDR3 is CASSPSGGRDTGELFF. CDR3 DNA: TGTGCCAGCAGCCCCAGCGGGGGCCGGGACACCGGGGAGCTGTTTTTT.

The CDR3 DNA reads TGTGCCAGCAGCTTAGCTGCAGGGTTCGCCACTGAAGCTTTCTTT. The encoded protein is CASSLAAGFATEAFF. V and J are TRBV7-9 and TRBJ1-1; maybe TRBD1 (5 bases). The V and J ends lost 0 bases and 4 bases respectively, with 12 bases between them. CDR1 is SEHNR, CDR2 FQNEAQ, per germline (reference sequence). This CDR3 spans 15 amino acids.

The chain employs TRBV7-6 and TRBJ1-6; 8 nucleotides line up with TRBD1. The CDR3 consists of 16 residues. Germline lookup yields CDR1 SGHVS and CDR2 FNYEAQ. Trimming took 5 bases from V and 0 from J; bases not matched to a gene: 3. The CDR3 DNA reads TGTGCCAGCAGCCTCGGACAGGGCTCCTATAATTCACCCCTCCACTTT. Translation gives CASSLGQGSYNSPLHF.